This T cell receptor (beta chain) was found in a study of blood T cells in healthy people across ages. The study, taken as a whole, reports: Significant beta diversity loss was already apparent by age roughly 44, declining roughly linearly.

To note about this clonotype: The antigen remains unidentified.

Extraction yielded at least 5 micrograms of total RNA per sample. This CDR3 has 13 amino acids. Germline V gives CDR1 SEHNR, CDR2 FQNEAQ (reference sequence). The V gene lost 5 bases and the J gene lost 3 bases, with 11 bases spanning the gap. Primed by a sample-barcoded 5' primer and a J-beta primer mix, a second PCR proceeded for roughly 6 to 12 cycles. TCRdb reanalysed the 5' RACE reads using MiXCR and keeps one entry per CDR3 protein. Here the sample spans around 990,000 distinct CDR3 sequences, approximately 25% being singletons. These records were also assigned to another study, of T cells of mothers and their children.

The chain recombines TRBV7-9 with TRBJ2-7; the D is unclear. This TCR came from a girl aged 2 to 9 in good health. Sequencing used blood. The CDR3 coding sequence is TGTGCCAGCAGCCCTAAGGGAATCTACGAGCAGTACTTC. Translation: CASSPKGIYEQYF.